The 12 T cell receptor beta chains reported below all come from one sample, sequenced in a study of vaccination and CD4 T cells after COVID-19. Sequenced with the Oncomine TCR Beta short-read assay was DNA taken from cultured CD4+ T cells. Each CDR3 protein is one row after TCRdb ran MiXCR on the PCR reads. The sample holds over 11,000 distinct CDR3 sequences, about 51% seen once. Their cognate antigens are unknown. The treatment here: approximately nine-day PBMC culture with coronavirus spike peptide pools or control peptides (ViraFEST assay). Sequencing used CD4+ T cells from blood, cultured in vitro. These receptors originate from a human donor who had recovered from COVID-19.

In DNA, the CDR3 is TGTGCCAGCAGTTCCCCGGGACTAGCGGCAGATACGCAGTATTTT. As protein: CASSSPGLAADTQYF. The chain couples TRBV27 to TRBJ2-3; the match to TRBD2 covers 11 bases. The CDR3 totals 15 residues. V gave up 4 bases and J gave up 4 bases; unmatched junction bases: 4. Per the germline V gene, CDR1 is MNHEY and CDR2 is SMNVEV (reference sequence).

The genes are TRBV11-2 and TRBJ2-7; TRBD2 is a possible D gene (5 bases). Germline V gene lookup returns CDR1 SGHAT and CDR2 FQNNGV. CDR3 length equals 16 residues. V shed 2 bases and J shed 3 bases, with 17 bases lying between them. Here the CDR3 reads CASSLPPALALYEQYF. The CDR3 nucleotides read TGTGCCAGCAGCTTACCCCCAGCGCTAGCCCTCTACGAGCAGTACTTC.

V gene TRBV25-1 combines with J gene TRBJ1-5, with D tentatively TRBD1 (6 bases). Between the trimmed V and J ends, which lost 3 bases and 6 bases, there was a span of 18 bases. Germline V lookup: CDR1 MGHDK, CDR2 SYGVNS. The CDR3 sequence is 16 residues long. The CDR3 DNA is TGTGCCAGCAGTGATGGGGACGGGGGGCTTGGTCAGCCCCAGCATTTT. Translated: CASSDGDGGLGQPQHF. The full variable domain, its missing parts supplied by reference TRBV25-1 and TRBJ1-5, is EADIYQTPRYLVIGTGKKITLECSQTMGHDKMYWYQQDPGMELHLIHYSYGVNSTEKGDLSSESTVSRIRTEHFPLTLESARPSHTSQYLCASSDGDGGLGQPQHFGDGTRLSIL.

On this clonotype itself: Relative to the germline gene, one junction end is altered; a read error may explain this. J is TRBJ2-7 and V is TRBV7-7; no reliable D call. Germline V gene lookup returns CDR1 SSHAT and CDR2 FNYEAQ (reference sequence). The CDR3 length is 13 residues. CDR3 nucleotide sequence: TGTGCTAGCAGCTTAGACCCAGCCTACGAGCAGTACTTC. This encodes CASSLDPAYEQYF.

J is TRBJ1-1 and V is TRBV6-5; TRBD1 might be the D (6 bases). Trimming cost V 4 bases and J 0 bases, with 18 bases left between them. Germline V gene data show CDR1 as MNHEY and CDR2 as SVGAGI. The CDR3 is 17 residues long. For the CDR3, the DNA is TGTGCCAGCAGTTGGGCGGGGACACACCCCGTGAACACTGAAGCTTTCTTT. It codes for CASSWAGTHPVNTEAFF.

The chain recombines TRBV20-1 with TRBJ1-2, with 9 bases identical to TRBD1. The germline gives CDR1 DFQATT, CDR2 SNEGSKA (reference sequence). The V segment lost 6 bases and the J segment 5 bases; nucleotides outside the gene matches: 13. The CDR3 is made up of 15 amino acids. CDR3 coding DNA: TGCAGTGCGCCCGGTCGGGGACAGGGTCATTATGGCTACACCTTC. As protein: CSAPGRGQGHYGYTF.

The V and J genes are TRBV28 and TRBJ1-5; D not resolved. The CDR3 loop spans 16 amino acids. Germline CDR1 MDHEN, CDR2 SYDVKM. The V gene lost 4 bases and the J gene lost 0 bases, with 13 bases spanning the gap. This chain's CDR3 is CASSSPEGLSNQPQHF. CDR3 DNA: TGTGCCAGCAGTTCCCCCGAAGGGCTTAGCAATCAGCCCCAGCATTTT.

The chain links TRBV20-1 to TRBJ1-6; D call uncertain. Germline assignment: CDR1 DFQATT and CDR2 SNEGSKA (reference sequence). This CDR3 has 13 amino acids. Deletions cut 2 bases from V and 10 bases from J, with 12 bases between. The DNA for the CDR3 is TGCAGTGCTAGACTCTTGGGAATCTCACCCCTCCACTTT. It encodes CSARLLGISPLHF.

The rearrangement links TRBV7-8 to TRBJ2-7, with TRBD2 matching 12 bases. The CDR3 spans 15 residues. Germline V lookup: CDR1 SGHVS, CDR2 FQNEAQ. V lost 4 bases to trimming and J lost 1 base; unmatched junction nucleotides: 2. The CDR3 sequence is CASSSGLAGSYEQYF. DNA for the CDR3: TGTGCCAGCAGCTCGGGACTAGCGGGTTCCTACGAGCAGTACTTC. The whole variable domain, remainder taken from reference TRBV7-8 and TRBJ2-7, is GAGVSQSPRYKVAKRGQDVALRCDPISGHVSLFWYQQALGQGPEFLTYFQNEAQLDKSGLPSDRFFAERPEGSVSTLKIQRTQQEDSAVYLCASSSGLAGSYEQYFGPGTRLTVT.

This chain joins TRBV28 and TRBJ2-5; D perhaps matches TRBD2 (5 bases). Germline-derived CDR1 and CDR2 are MDHEN and SYDVKM. The V and J ends lost 8 bases and 4 bases respectively, with 14 bases between them. This CDR3 is built from 13 residues. The CDR3 spells CASRPGVVETQYF. The CDR3 DNA sequence: TGTGCCAGCCGACCCGGGGTGGTAGAGACCCAGTACTTC. The complete variable domain, with remaining parts taken from reference TRBV28 and TRBJ2-5, reads DVKVTQSSRYLVKRTGEKVFLECVQDMDHENMFWYRQDPGLGLRLIYFSYDVKMKEKGDIPEGYSVSREKKERFSLILESASTNQTSMYLCASRPGVVETQYFGPGTRLLVL.

In nucleotides, the CDR3 is TGTGCCAGCAGTTTCCGGGAGACCCAGTACTTC. Protein sequence: CASSFRETQYF. The chain joins TRBV12-3 or TRBV12-4 to TRBJ2-5; D is ambiguous. The CDR3 spans 11 residues. The ends were cut back, 3 bases at V and 5 bases at J, with 4 bases in the middle.

The chain has TRBV12-3 or TRBV12-4 and TRBJ1-1, with 9 bases matching TRBD1. The CDR3 contains 15 residues. V shed 5 bases, J shed 3 bases, and the junction held 7 bases outside the gene matches. CDR3 residues: CASSTHRGRDTEAFF. DNA for the CDR3: TGTGCCAGCAGTACACACAGGGGGCGTGACACTGAAGCTTTCTTT.